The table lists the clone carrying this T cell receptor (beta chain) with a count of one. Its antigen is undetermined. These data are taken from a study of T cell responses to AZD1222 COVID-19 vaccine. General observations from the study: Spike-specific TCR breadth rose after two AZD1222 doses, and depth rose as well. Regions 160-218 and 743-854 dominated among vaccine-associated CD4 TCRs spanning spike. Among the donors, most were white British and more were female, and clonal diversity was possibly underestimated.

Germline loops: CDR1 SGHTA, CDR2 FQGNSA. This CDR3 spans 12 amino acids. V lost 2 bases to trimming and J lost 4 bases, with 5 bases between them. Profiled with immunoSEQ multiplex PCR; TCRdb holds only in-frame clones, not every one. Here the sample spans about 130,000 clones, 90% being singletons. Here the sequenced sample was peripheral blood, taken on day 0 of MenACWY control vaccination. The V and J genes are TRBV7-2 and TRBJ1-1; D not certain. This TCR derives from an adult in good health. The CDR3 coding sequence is TGTGCCAGCAGCTTACGCTTCACTGAAGCTTTCTTT. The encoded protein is CASSLRFTEAFF.